A single sample gave rise to the 17 T cell receptor beta chains below, sequenced in a study of blood T cell repertoires in COVID-19. Only in-frame clones appear in the TCRdb table, and some are missing; sequencing was by immunoSEQ multiplex PCR. The sample carries around 74,000 clones, around 90% recorded once. Sample: peripheral blood. The receptors derive from a man aged 45 to 65 with active COVID-19.

This clone was found a few times. The chain couples TRBV11-3 to TRBJ2-1, with unresolved D. Looked up from germline, CDR1 is SGHNT and CDR2 is YENEEA. The CDR3 totals 13 residues. V was cut by 3 bases and J by 10 bases, with 13 bases left in between. CDR3 amino acids: CASSFGLTREQFF. CDR3 sequence (DNA): TGTGCCAGCAGCTTTGGGCTTACAAGGGAGCAGTTCTTC.

The chain uses TRBV6-5 and TRBJ1-1; D is uncertain. The CDR3 runs to 14 residues. Germline CDR1 MNHEY, CDR2 SVGAGI. Here the CDR3 reads CAAAVHIMNTEAFF. The CDR3 DNA sequence: TGTGCAGCGGCCGTCCACATAATGAACACTGAAGCTTTCTTT.

This chain joins TRBV7-9 and TRBJ2-7, with D perhaps matching TRBD1 (6 bases). The V gene lost 4 bases and the J gene lost 6 bases, with 19 bases spanning the gap. Germline values: CDR1 SEHNR, CDR2 FQNEAQ (reference sequence). This CDR3 has 15 residues. CDR3 sequence: CASSSFRGPDSEQYF. DNA of the CDR3: TGTGCCAGCAGCTCTTTTAGGGGACCGGACAGCGAGCAGTACTTC.

The genes are TRBV19 and TRBJ2-7; TRBD1 aligns across 7 bases. Germline V gives CDR1 LNHDA, CDR2 SQIVND (reference sequence). The V and J ends lost 4 bases and 0 bases, in that order; junction bases with no gene match: 9. This CDR3 comprises 16 residues. DNA of the CDR3: TGTGCCAGTAGTAGACAGGGAGCGCTGGGCTCCTACGAGCAGTACTTC. This sequence encodes CASSRQGALGSYEQYF.

The chain couples TRBV2 to TRBJ2-7, with D possibly matching TRBD1 (6 bases). Trimming stripped 3 bases from V and 4 bases from J, with 10 bases between. The CDR3 runs 13 residues. Germline V gives CDR1 SNHLY, CDR2 FYNNEI. As DNA, the CDR3 is TGTGCCAGCAGTGAGGGGGCTCCATACGAGCAGTACTTC. Amino acids: CASSEGAPYEQYF.

This sequence joins TRBV6-2 or TRBV6-3 and TRBJ2-1; 10 nucleotides align to TRBD2. V shed 6 bases and J 7 bases; nucleotides not matched to a gene: 12. The CDR3 has 16 residues. Germline values: CDR1 MNHEY, CDR2 SVGEGT. CDR3 sequence (DNA): TGTGCCAGCAGCCGGGGGGCTAGCGGGAGAGGGAATGAGCAGTTCTTC. The encoded protein is CASSRGASGRGNEQFF.

The chain is built from TRBV5-5 and TRBJ2-1; 12 nucleotides agree with TRBD2. Germline trimming cut 4 bases from V and 9 bases from J; bases unmatched to any gene: 17. Germline CDR1 and CDR2: SGHKS and YYEKEE (reference sequence). The CDR3 runs 18 residues. CDR3: CASSLLPARLAGVGEQFF. For the CDR3, the DNA is TGTGCCAGCAGCCTACTCCCCGCGAGACTAGCGGGAGTTGGTGAGCAGTTCTTC.

The J gene is TRBJ1-1, the V gene TRBV5-1, with D uncertain. The CDR3 is made up of 18 amino acids. Germline CDR1 is SGHRS and CDR2 is YFSETQ. V shed 5 bases and J shed 0 bases, with 23 bases lying between them. The CDR3 region is CASRPGPREDHMNTEAFF. In DNA, the CDR3 is TGCGCCAGCAGGCCCGGCCCCCGGGAGGATCACATGAACACTGAAGCTTTCTTT.

J is TRBJ2-1 and V is TRBV9; the D is unclear. V was pared by 7 bases and J by 5 bases, with 4 bases between. CDR1 and CDR2 from the germline V gene are SGDLS and YYNGEE. The CDR3 spans 10 residues. CDR3 DNA sequence: TGTGCCAGCGAGGACAATGAGCAGTTCTTC. Its protein product is CASEDNEQFF.

The chain joins TRBV28 to TRBJ2-3; D may be TRBD2 (5 bases). The germline V gene has CDR1 MDHEN and CDR2 SYDVKM. The ends were cut back, 6 bases at V and 2 bases at J, with 12 bases in the middle. The CDR3 contains 14 residues. CDR3: CASSPLGNTDTQYF. CDR3 bases: TGTGCCAGCAGCCCACTAGGGAACACAGATACGCAGTATTTT.

A few counts support this clone. This chain joins TRBV28 and TRBJ2-1, with 11 bases identical to TRBD2. The CDR3 totals 20 residues. Germline V lookup: CDR1 MDHEN, CDR2 SYDVKM. Trimming took 2 bases from V and 0 from J; bases not matched to a gene: 12. The CDR3 is CASSLPPGLAESVSYNEQFF. In DNA form, the CDR3 reads TGTGCCAGCAGTTTACCCCCGGGACTAGCGGAATCTGTCTCCTACAATGAGCAGTTCTTC.

V gene TRBV6-5 combines with J gene TRBJ1-5; 8 bases fit TRBD1. The ends lost 1 base at V and 11 bases at J; junction bases unmatched: 7. The CDR3 contains 14 residues. Germline V gives CDR1 MNHEY, CDR2 SVGAGI. The CDR3 region has the DNA TGTGCCAGCAGTTACTATAAGACAGGGGAGACCCAGCATTTT. Its translation: CASSYYKTGETQHF.

The V call is TRBV28, the J call TRBJ2-6; D unresolved. The CDR3 loop spans 11 amino acids. The germline V and J ends were trimmed by 6 bases and 13 bases, with 10 bases remaining between them. Germline CDR1 reads MDHEN; CDR2 reads SYDVKM. The CDR3 here is CASRSASVLTF. The CDR3 DNA follows: TGTGCCAGCAGATCAGCGAGTGTCCTGACTTTC. The full variable domain, in which reference TRBV28 and TRBJ2-6 provide the parts outside the CDR3, is DVKVTQSSRYLVKRTGEKVFLECVQDMDHENMFWYRQDPGLGLRLIYFSYDVKMKEKGDIPEGYSVSREKKERFSLILESASTNQTSMYLCASRSASVLTFGAGSRLTVL.

This clone was seen only a few times. The J gene is TRBJ2-7, the V gene TRBV7-2; TRBD2 matches 9 bases. The germline V gene encodes CDR1 SGHTA and CDR2 FQGNSA. The CDR3 loop spans 16 amino acids. V gave up 5 bases and J gave up 3 bases; unmatched junction bases: 11. The DNA for the CDR3 is TGTGCCAGCAGCCTACGAGAGGGACTAGCTTACTACGAGCAGTACTTC. This gives the protein CASSLREGLAYYEQYF.

The J gene is TRBJ2-3, the V gene TRBV4-1; maybe TRBD2 (6 bases). The V and J ends lost 0 bases and 0 bases respectively, with 10 bases between them. Germline CDR1 and CDR2: MGHRA and YSYEKL. CDR3 length equals 16 residues. The CDR3 DNA sequence: TGCGCCAGCAGCCAAGATCTGGGACTGAGCACAGATACGCAGTATTTT. Amino acid sequence: CASSQDLGLSTDTQYF.

The gene calls are TRBV10-3 and TRBJ1-1; D is ambiguous. Germline V gene sequence: CDR1 ENHRY, CDR2 SYGVKD. V was shortened by 0 bases and J by 0 bases, with 11 bases between the two germline ends. CDR3 size: 16 residues. The CDR3 sequence: CAISESKPDMNTEAFF. The CDR3 nucleotides read TGTGCCATCAGTGAGTCTAAGCCAGACATGAACACTGAAGCTTTCTTT.

The chain uses TRBV7-6 and TRBJ1-1, with 7 bases identical to TRBD1. The CDR3 length is 14 residues. Per germline, CDR1 SGHVS and CDR2 FNYEAQ. V dropped 5 bases and J dropped 0; count of bases not matched to a gene: 3. CDR3 loop: CASSPGQMNTEAFF. CDR3 nucleotides: TGTGCCAGCAGCCCGGGACAGATGAACACTGAAGCTTTCTTT.